The 16 T cell receptor beta chains below all came from one sample that was sequenced in a study of T cell responses to AZD1222 COVID-19 vaccine. The protocol was immunoSEQ multiplex PCR, while the TCRdb copy is restricted to in-frame clones and leaves out a portion. There are about 100,000 clones in the sample; about 90% occur only once, and roughly a tenth lies in the top ten. The starting material was peripheral blood, obtained 28 days after the second AZD1222 dose. The receptors stem from an adult who received the AZD1222 COVID-19 vaccine.

The rearrangement joins TRBV6-5 to TRBJ2-5, with TRBD1 as a possible D gene (6 bases). This CDR3 region has 14 residues. V was shortened by 0 bases and J by 5 bases, with 10 bases between the two germline ends. CDR1 MNHEY and CDR2 SVGAGI come from the germline V gene. The chain's CDR3 is CASSYSGGWETQYF. Here the CDR3 DNA reads TGTGCCAGCAGTTACTCAGGGGGTTGGGAGACCCAGTACTTC.

This chain connects TRBV6-5 to TRBJ1-1; TRBD1 is a possible D gene (5 bases). The CDR3 loop spans 14 amino acids. Germline CDR1 and CDR2: MNHEY and SVGAGI. V was trimmed by 8 bases and J by 1 base, leaving 14 bases between them. This CDR3 is CASSGFQGNTEAFF. CDR3 DNA sequence: TGTGCCAGCTCCGGCTTTCAGGGGAACACTGAAGCTTTCTTT.

The chain combines TRBV2 with TRBJ1-5; D is possibly TRBD1 (5 bases). Trimming left V 6 bases short and J 4 bases short, with 16 bases between. The V gene's germline CDR1 is SNHLY and CDR2 FYNNEI. The CDR3 is made up of 15 amino acids. The CDR3 DNA follows: TGTGCCAGCAGGCTGGGCGGGACTACGAATCAGCCCCAGCATTTT. This encodes CASRLGGTTNQPQHF.

The gene calls are TRBV3-1 (or the pseudogene TRBV3-2) and TRBJ1-1; D unresolved. Germline values: CDR1 LGHDT, CDR2 YNNKEL (reference sequence). V dropped 4 bases and J dropped 0 bases, with 3 bases sitting between them. CDR3 length: 12 residues. For the CDR3, the DNA is TGTGCCAGCAGCCGGTTGAACACTGAAGCTTTCTTT. It specifies CASSRLNTEAFF.

The chain couples TRBV4-1 to TRBJ1-5; no clear D gene. The CDR3 contains 13 residues. Germline V gene sequence: CDR1 MGHRA, CDR2 YSYEKL. With 0 bases removed from V and 5 bases from J, the gap between germline ends came to 5 bases. CDR3 sequence: CASSQDQYQPQHF. CDR3 sequence (DNA): TGCGCCAGCAGCCAAGATCAATATCAGCCCCAGCATTTT.

The chain uses TRBV5-1 and TRBJ2-2; 8 nucleotides match TRBD1. The CDR3 loop spans 16 amino acids. V lost 2 bases to trimming and J lost 4 bases; unmatched junction nucleotides: 7. Germline loops: CDR1 SGHRS, CDR2 YFSETQ. The CDR3 nucleotides are TGCGCCAGCAGCTTCGGGACAGGAGTTACCACCGGGGAGCTGTTTTTT. It yields the protein CASSFGTGVTTGELFF.

The V and J genes are TRBV9 and TRBJ2-7; 7 bases map to TRBD1. The CDR3 length is 16 residues. Germline trimming cut 3 bases from V and 0 bases from J; bases unmatched to any gene: 9. In germline, CDR1 is SGDLS, CDR2 YYNGEE. The CDR3 sequence: CASSAQTGTNSYEQYF. In DNA form, the CDR3 reads TGTGCCAGCAGCGCCCAGACAGGGACCAACTCCTACGAGCAGTACTTC.

This chain connects TRBV6-5 to TRBJ2-5, with D unresolved. The V and J ends lost 6 bases and 1 base respectively, with 15 bases between them. CDR3 length: 15 amino acids. Germline assignment: CDR1 MNHEY and CDR2 SVGAGI. The CDR3 DNA reads TGTGCCAGCAGCCCCGAGACTGGAATCCAAGAGACCCAGTACTTC. Its translation: CASSPETGIQETQYF.

The genes are TRBV18 and TRBJ1-4; the D is unclear. Trimming took off 4 bases at V and 0 bases at J, with 6 bases between the two ends. The CDR3 runs 14 residues. Germline CDR1 reads KGHSH; CDR2 reads LQKENI. The CDR3 reads CASSRFATNEKLFF. Here the CDR3 DNA reads TGTGCCAGCTCACGGTTTGCAACTAATGAAAAACTGTTTTTT.

The chain links TRBV12-5 to TRBJ1-1; the D is unclear. Germline values: CDR1 LGHNT, CDR2 FRNRAP. The CDR3 is 14 residues long. V was clipped by 0 bases and J by 1 base, with 6 bases between them. CDR3 amino acids: CASGLVPQNTEAFF. The CDR3 DNA follows: TGTGCTAGTGGTTTGGTCCCACAGAACACTGAAGCTTTCTTT.

This sequence joins TRBV7-6 and TRBJ1-4; tentative D call: TRBD1 (5 bases). Deletions cut 2 bases from V and 6 bases from J, with 16 bases between. The germline V gene has CDR1 SGHVS and CDR2 FNYEAQ. The CDR3 totals 16 residues. CDR3 coding DNA: TGTGCCAGCAGCTTACGACCGGCAGGGAATTATGAAAAACTGTTTTTT. Amino acids: CASSLRPAGNYEKLFF.

The chain has TRBV7-2 and TRBJ1-4; the match to TRBD1 covers 9 bases. In germline, CDR1 is SGHTA, CDR2 FQGNSA. The CDR3 totals 14 residues. V dropped 5 bases and J dropped 8; count of bases not matched to a gene: 6. CDR3 sequence: CASSRTGVGEKLFF. The CDR3 region has the DNA TGTGCCAGCAGCCGGACAGGGGTGGGGGAAAAACTGTTTTTT. The whole variable domain, filled in from reference TRBV7-2 and TRBJ1-4, reads GAGVSQSPSNKVTEKGKDVELRCDPISGHTALYWYRQSLGQGLEFLIYFQGNSAPDKSGLPSDRFSAERTGGSVSTLTIQRTQQEDSAVYLCASSRTGVGEKLFFGSGTQLSVL.

J is TRBJ2-3 and V is TRBV4-3; 8 bases are shared with TRBD2. V shed 0 bases and J 9 bases; nucleotides not matched to a gene: 5. In germline, CDR1 is LGHNA, CDR2 YSLEER. The CDR3 is 14 residues long. CDR3 residues: CASSQDRGGRTQYF. The CDR3 DNA sequence: TGCGCCAGCAGCCAAGATCGGGGGGGGCGAACGCAGTATTTT.

The rearrangement joins TRBV9 to TRBJ1-2; 8 positions match TRBD1. Losses at the gene ends were 3 bases for V and 4 bases for J; bases not matched to a gene: 8. CDR1 and CDR2 from the germline V gene are SGDLS and YYNGEE. CDR3 length: 15 amino acids. The CDR3 DNA is TGTGCCAGCAGCGCAATTCAGGGGGCCAGCTATGGCTACACCTTC. Translating gives CASSAIQGASYGYTF.

The chain recombines TRBV27 with TRBJ2-7; D possibly corresponds to TRBD2 (5 bases). CDR3 length equals 14 residues. The germline V gene has CDR1 MNHEY and CDR2 SMNVEV (reference sequence). Trimming left V 5 bases short and J 7 bases short, with 18 bases between. CDR3 protein: CASSIASSGWEQYF. The CDR3 DNA follows: TGTGCCAGCAGTATAGCGTCATCCGGGTGGGAGCAGTACTTC.

The CDR3 spells CASSFRGGSPLHF. DNA for the CDR3: TGTGCCAGCAGTTTTAGGGGAGGATCACCCCTCCACTTT. The chain links TRBV27 to TRBJ1-6; a possible D gene is TRBD1 (5 bases). Germline CDR1 reads MNHEY; CDR2 reads SMNVEV (reference sequence). The CDR3 is 13 amino acids. V shed 3 bases and J shed 10 bases, with 10 bases lying between them.